This TCR beta chain was identified in a study of T-cell reconstitution after alpha-beta-depleted transplantation in children. The CDR3 spans 14 residues. Looked up from germline, CDR1 is SGHRS and CDR2 is YFSETQ. The V and J ends lost 0 bases and 0 bases respectively, with 7 bases between them. General study results and limits: One year after transplant, T-cell counts and diversity came mostly from newly produced T cells. From surviving recipient T cells and thymic progenitors came the high day-60 TCRbeta diversity observed in some patients.

Unique molecular identifiers were incorporated when the TCRbeta library was constructed. From the PCR reads, TCRdb called clonotypes with MiXCR, one entry per CDR3 protein. This table holds about 300,000 distinct CDR3 sequences, around a tenth found once. This clonotype was counted ten times or more. Antigen specificity is unknown. This material consisted of PBMCs, taken before TCRalphabeta/CD19-depleted stem cell transplant. The V call is TRBV5-1, the J call TRBJ2-7; no reliable D call. This clonotype originated in a boy under three years old with acute myeloid leukemia, due to receive a stem cell transplant. The CDR3 protein is CASSLGMNSYEQYF. CDR3 coding DNA: TGCGCCAGCAGCTTGGGGATGAACTCCTACGAGCAGTACTTC.